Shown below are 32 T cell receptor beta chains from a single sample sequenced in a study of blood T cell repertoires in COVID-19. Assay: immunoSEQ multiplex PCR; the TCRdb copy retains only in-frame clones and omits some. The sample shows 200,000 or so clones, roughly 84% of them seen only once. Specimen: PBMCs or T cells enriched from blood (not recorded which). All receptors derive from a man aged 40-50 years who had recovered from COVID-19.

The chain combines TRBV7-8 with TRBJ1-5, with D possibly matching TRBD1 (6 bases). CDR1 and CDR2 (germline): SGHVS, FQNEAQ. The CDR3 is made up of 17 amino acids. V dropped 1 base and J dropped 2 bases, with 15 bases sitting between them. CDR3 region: CASSLGTALRGNQPQHF. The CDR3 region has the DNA TGTGCCAGCAGCTTAGGGACAGCACTGAGGGGCAATCAGCCCCAGCATTTT.

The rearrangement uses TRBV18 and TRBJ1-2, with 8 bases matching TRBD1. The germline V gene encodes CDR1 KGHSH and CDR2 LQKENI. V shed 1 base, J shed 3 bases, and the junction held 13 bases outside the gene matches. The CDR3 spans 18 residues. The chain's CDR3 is CASSPQGQDLDRHYGYTF. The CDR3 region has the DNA TGTGCCAGCTCACCACAGGGACAGGATCTCGATAGGCACTATGGCTACACCTTC.

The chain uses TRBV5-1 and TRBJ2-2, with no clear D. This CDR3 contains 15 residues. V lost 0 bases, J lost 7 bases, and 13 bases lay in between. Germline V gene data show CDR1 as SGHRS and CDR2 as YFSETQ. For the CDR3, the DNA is TGCGCCAGCAGCTTGGAAACCGTACCGGGCGGGGAGCTGTTTTTT. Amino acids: CASSLETVPGGELFF.

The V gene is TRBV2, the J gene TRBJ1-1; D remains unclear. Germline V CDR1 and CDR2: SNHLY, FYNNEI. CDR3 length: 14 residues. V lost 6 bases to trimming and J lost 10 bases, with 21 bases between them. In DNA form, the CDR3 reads TGTGCCAGCAGAACCCCGGCGGAAACCCGCGGAGCTTTCTTT. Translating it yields CASRTPAETRGAFF.

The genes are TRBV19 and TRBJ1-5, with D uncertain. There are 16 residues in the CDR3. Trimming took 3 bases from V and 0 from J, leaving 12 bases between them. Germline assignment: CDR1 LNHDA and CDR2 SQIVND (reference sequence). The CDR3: CASSMYLSVSNQPQHF. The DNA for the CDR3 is TGTGCCAGTAGTATGTATCTTTCAGTTAGCAATCAGCCCCAGCATTTT.

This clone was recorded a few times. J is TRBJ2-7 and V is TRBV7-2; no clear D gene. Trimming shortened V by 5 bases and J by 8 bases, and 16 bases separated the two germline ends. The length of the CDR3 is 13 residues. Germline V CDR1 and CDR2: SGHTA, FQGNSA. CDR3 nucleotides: TGTGCCAGCAGCATCACCCGAGCCAGGCAGCAGTACTTC. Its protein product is CASSITRARQQYF. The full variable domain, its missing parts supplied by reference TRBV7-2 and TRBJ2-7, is GAGVSQSPSNKVTEKGKDVELRCDPISGHTALYWYRQSLGQGLEFLIYFQGNSAPDKSGLPSDRFSAERTGGSVSTLTIQRTQQEDSAVYLCASSITRARQQYFGPGTRLTVT.

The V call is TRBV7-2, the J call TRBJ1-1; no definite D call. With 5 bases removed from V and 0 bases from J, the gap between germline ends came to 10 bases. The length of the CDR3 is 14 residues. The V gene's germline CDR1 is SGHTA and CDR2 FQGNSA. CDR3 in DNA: TGTGCCAGCAGCCTTACCGGGGTGAACACTGAAGCTTTCTTT. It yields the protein CASSLTGVNTEAFF. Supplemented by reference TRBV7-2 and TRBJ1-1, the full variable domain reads GAGVSQSPSNKVTEKGKDVELRCDPISGHTALYWYRQSLGQGLEFLIYFQGNSAPDKSGLPSDRFSAERTGGSVSTLTIQRTQQEDSAVYLCASSLTGVNTEAFFGQGTRLTVV.

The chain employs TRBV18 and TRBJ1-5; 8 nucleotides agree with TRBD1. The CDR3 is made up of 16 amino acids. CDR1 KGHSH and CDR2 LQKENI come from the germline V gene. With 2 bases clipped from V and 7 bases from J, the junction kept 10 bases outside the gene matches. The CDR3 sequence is CASSPIGQGDRQPQHF. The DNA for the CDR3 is TGTGCCAGCTCACCAATAGGACAGGGTGACAGGCAGCCCCAGCATTTT.

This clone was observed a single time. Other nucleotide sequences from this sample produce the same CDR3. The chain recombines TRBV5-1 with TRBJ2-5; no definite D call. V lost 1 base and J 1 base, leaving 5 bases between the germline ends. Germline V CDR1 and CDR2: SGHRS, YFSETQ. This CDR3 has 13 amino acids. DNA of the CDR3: TGCGCCAGCAGCTTGTCAGGCCAAGAGACCCAGTACTTC. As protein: CASSLSGQETQYF.

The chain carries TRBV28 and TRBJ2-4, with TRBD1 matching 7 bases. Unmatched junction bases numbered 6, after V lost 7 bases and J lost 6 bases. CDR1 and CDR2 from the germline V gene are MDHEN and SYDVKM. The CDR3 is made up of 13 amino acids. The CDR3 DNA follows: TGTGCCAGCACCATAAGGGACAGAAACATTCAGTACTTC. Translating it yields CASTIRDRNIQYF.

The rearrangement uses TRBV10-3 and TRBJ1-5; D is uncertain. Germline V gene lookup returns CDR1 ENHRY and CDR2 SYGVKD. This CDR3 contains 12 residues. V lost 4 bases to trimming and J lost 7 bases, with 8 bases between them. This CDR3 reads CAISALGQPQHF. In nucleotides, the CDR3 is TGTGCCATCAGTGCGTTGGGCCAGCCCCAGCATTTT.

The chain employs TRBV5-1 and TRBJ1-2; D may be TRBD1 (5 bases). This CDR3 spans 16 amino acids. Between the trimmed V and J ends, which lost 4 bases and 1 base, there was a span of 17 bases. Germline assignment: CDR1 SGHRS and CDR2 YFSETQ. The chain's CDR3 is CASSPRGVSLNYGYTF. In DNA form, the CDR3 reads TGCGCCAGCAGCCCCCGGGGGGTCTCGCTTAACTATGGCTACACCTTC.

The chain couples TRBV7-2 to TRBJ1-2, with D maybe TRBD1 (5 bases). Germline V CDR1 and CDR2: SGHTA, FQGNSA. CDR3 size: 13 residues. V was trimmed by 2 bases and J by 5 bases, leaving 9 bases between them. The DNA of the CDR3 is TGTGCCAGCAGCTTACAGAGACAGTATGGCTACACCTTC. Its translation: CASSLQRQYGYTF.

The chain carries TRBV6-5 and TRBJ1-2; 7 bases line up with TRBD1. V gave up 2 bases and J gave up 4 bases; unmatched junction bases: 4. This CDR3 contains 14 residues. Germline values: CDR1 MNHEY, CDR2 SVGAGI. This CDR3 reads CASSYKQGIYGYTF. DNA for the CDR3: TGTGCCAGCAGTTACAAACAGGGGATCTATGGCTACACCTTC.

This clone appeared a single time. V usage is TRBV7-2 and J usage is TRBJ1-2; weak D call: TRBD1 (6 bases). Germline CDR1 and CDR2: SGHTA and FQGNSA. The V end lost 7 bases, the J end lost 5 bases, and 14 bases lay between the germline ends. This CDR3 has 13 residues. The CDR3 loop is CASTENQGYGYTF. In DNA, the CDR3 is TGTGCCAGCACCGAGAACCAGGGGTATGGCTACACCTTC.

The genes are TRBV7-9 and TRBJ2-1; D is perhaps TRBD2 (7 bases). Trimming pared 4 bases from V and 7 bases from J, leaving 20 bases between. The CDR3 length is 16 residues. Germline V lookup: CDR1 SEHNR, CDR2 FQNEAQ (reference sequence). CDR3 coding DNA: TGTGCCAGCAGCTCCTTCACGGGGGGCGTTACAAATGAGCAGTTCTTC. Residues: CASSSFTGGVTNEQFF.

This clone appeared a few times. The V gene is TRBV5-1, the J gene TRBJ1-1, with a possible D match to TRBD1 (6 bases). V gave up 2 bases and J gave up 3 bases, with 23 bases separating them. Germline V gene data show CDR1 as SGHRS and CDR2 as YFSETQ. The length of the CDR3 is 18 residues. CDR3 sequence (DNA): TGCGCCAGCAGCTTTTTTTCTGGGGGCTCGGGACAACACACTGAAGCTTTCTTT. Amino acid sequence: CASSFFSGGSGQHTEAFF.

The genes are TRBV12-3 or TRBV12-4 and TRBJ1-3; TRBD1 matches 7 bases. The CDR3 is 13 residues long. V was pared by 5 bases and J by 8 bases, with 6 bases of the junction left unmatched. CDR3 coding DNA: TGTGCCAGCAGTCCCGACAGGGTTGACACCATATATTTT. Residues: CASSPDRVDTIYF.

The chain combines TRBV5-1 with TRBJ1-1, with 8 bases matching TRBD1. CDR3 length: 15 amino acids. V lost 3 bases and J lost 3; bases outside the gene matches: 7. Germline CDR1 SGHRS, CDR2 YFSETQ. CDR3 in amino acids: CASSSPGQVHTEAFF. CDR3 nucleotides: TGCGCCAGCAGCTCCCCGGGACAGGTCCACACTGAAGCTTTCTTT.

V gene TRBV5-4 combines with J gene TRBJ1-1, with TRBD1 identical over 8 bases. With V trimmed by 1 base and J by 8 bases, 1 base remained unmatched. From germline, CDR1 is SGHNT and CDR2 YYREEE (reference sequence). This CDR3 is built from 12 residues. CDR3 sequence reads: CASSLRDREAFF. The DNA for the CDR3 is TGTGCCAGCAGCTTGAGGGACAGGGAAGCTTTCTTT.

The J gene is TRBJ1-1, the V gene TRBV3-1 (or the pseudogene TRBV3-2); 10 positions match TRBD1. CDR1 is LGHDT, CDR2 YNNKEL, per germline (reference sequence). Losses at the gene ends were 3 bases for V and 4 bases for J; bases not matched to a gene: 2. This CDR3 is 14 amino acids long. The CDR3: CASSQGQGFTEAFF. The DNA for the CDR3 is TGTGCCAGCAGCCAGGGACAGGGGTTCACTGAAGCTTTCTTT.

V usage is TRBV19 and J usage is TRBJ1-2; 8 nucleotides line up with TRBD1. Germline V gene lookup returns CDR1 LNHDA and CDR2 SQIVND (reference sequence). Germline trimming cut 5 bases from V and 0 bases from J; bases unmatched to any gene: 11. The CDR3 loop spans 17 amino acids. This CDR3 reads CASSGTGTGKSNYGYTF. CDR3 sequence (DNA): TGTGCCAGTAGTGGAACCGGGACAGGCAAGTCTAACTATGGCTACACCTTC. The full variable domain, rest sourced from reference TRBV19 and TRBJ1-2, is DGGITQSPKYLFRKEGQNVTLSCEQNLNHDAMYWYRQDPGQGLRLIYYSQIVNDFQKGDIAEGYSVSREKKESFPLTVTSAQKNPTAFYLCASSGTGTGKSNYGYTFGSGTRLTVV.

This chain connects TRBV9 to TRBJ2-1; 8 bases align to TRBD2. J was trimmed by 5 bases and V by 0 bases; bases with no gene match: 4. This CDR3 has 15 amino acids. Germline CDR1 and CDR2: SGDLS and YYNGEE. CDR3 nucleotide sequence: TGTGCCAGCAGCGTAGCGGGGGGGCCCAACAATGAGCAGTTCTTC. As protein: CASSVAGGPNNEQFF.

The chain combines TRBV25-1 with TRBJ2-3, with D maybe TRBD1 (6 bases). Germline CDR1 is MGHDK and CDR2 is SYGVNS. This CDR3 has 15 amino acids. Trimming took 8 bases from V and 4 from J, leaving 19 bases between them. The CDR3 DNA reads TGTGCCAGCGGCGATACAGGGAACGGGGCAGATACGCAGTATTTT. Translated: CASGDTGNGADTQYF.

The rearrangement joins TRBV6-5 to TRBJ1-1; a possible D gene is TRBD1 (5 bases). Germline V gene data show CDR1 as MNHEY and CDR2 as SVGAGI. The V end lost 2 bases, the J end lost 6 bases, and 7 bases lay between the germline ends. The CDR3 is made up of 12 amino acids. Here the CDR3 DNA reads TGTGCCAGCAGTTACGGGGGGGCTGAAGCTTTCTTT. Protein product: CASSYGGAEAFF.

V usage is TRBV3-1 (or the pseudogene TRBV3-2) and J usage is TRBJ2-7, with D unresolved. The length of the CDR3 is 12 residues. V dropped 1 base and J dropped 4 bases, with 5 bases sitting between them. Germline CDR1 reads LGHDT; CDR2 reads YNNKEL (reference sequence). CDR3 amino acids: CASSQASYEQYF. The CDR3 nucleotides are TGTGCCAGCAGCCAAGCGAGTTACGAGCAGTACTTC.

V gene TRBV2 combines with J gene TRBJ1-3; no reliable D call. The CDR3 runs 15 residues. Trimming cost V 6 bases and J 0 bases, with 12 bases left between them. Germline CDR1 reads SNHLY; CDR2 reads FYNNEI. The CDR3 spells CASRREGSSGNTIYF. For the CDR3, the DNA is TGTGCCAGCAGACGTGAGGGTTCCTCTGGAAACACCATATATTTT.

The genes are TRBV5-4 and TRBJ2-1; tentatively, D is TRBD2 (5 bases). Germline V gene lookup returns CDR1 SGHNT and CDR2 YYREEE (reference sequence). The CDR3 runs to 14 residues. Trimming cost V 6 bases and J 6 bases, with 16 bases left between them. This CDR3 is CASTPPGVGNEQFF. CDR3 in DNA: TGTGCCAGCACCCCCCCCGGGGTAGGCAATGAGCAGTTCTTC.

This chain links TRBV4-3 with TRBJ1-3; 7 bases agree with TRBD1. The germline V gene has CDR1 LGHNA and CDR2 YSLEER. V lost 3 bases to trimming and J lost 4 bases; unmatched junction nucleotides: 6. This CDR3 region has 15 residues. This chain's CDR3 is CASSQDTGDGNTIYF. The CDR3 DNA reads TGCGCCAGCAGCCAGGATACAGGGGACGGAAACACCATATATTTT.

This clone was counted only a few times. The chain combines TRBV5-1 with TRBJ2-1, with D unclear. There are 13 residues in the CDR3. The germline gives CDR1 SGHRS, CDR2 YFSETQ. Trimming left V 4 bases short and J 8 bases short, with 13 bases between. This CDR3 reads CASSASSTHEQFF. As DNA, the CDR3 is TGCGCCAGCAGCGCCAGTAGCACGCATGAGCAGTTCTTC.

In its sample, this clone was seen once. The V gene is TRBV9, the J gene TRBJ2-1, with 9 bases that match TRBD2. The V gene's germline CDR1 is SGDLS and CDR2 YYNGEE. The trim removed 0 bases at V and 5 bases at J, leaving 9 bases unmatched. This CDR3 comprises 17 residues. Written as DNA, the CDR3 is TGTGCCAGCAGCGTAGGGTTACGTAGCGGGGGCAACAATGAGCAGTTCTTC. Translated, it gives CASSVGLRSGGNNEQFF.

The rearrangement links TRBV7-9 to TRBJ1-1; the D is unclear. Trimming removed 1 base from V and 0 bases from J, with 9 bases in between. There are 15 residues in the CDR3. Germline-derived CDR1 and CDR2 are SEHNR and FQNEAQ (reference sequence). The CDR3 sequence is CASSLVASLNTEAFF. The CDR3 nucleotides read TGTGCCAGCAGCTTAGTAGCCAGCTTGAACACTGAAGCTTTCTTT.